The sequence of this T cell receptor beta chain was determined in a study of Ad26.COV2.S vaccination and SARS-CoV-2 variants. Treatment of the sample: approximately 18 received Ad26.COV2.S at low or high dose, single or two shots; several received placebo; per-sample allocation not given. Day 63 after the first vaccine or placebo injection was the time point for sampling. Germline V gene data show CDR1 as SEHNR and CDR2 as FQNEAQ (reference sequence). The CDR3 spans 12 residues. V was clipped by 1 base and J by 3 bases, with 1 base between them. TCRdb's table, derived via immunoSEQ multiplex PCR, lists solely in-frame clones and lacks some. The table lists 430,000 or so clones, 80% to 95% of them singletons, with 10% to 15% in the top ten.

The chain links TRBV7-9 to TRBJ2-1; D is ambiguous. The sample consisted of peripheral blood, taken in a trial of Ad26.COV2.S vaccine versus placebo. This clonotype originated in a person aged 18-65 years who received the Ad26.COV2.S COVID-19 vaccine or a placebo. CDR3 coding DNA: TGTGCCAGCAGCTTAGTCTACAATGAGCAGTTCTTC. Encoded protein: CASSLVYNEQFF.